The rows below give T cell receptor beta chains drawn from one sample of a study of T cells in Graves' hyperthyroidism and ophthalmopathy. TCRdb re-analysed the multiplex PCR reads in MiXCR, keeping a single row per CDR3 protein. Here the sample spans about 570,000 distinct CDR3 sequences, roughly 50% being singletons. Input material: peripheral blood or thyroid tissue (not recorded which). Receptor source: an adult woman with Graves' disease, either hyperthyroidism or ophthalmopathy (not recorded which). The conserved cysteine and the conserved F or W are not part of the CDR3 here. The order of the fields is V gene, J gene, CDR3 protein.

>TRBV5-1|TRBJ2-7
ASSAGGLHEQY
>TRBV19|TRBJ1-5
ASRDRDSNQPQH
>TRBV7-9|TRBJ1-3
ASSLAASSGNTIY
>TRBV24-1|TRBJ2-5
ATSDLDQTVGETQY
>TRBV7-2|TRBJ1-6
ASSSPGVWSPLH
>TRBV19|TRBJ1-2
ASKKGSYGYT
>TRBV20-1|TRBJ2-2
SAGTGGNTGELF
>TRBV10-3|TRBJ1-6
ATPQDRGYSPLH
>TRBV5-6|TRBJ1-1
ASSFTRRAF
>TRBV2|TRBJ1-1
ASLGSGDTEAF
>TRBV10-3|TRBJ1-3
AISRRDDTIY
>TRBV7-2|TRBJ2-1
ASSPGLGQLTYNEQF
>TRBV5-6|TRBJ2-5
ASSLVASGRETQY
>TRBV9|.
ASSWAGSKETQY
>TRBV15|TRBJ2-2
ATSRLSGTGTGELF
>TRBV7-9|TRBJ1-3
ASGAGNTIY
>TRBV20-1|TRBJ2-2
SANRGDTGELF
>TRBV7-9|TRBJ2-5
ASSFTAGTGSHQTQY
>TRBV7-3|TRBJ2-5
ASSLEPGETQY
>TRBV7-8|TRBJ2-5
ASSLERLARVLETQY
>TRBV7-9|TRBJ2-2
ASSPVASGELF
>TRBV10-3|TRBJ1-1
AITSSGDTEAF
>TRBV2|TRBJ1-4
ASSRTDGDTEKLF
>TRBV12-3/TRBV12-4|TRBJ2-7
ASSFRGQTYEQY
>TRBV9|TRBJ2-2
ASSASGTVRIGGELF
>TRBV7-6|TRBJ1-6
ASSKDRVHSPLH
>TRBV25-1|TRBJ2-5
ASSESRSYQETQY
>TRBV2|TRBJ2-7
ASSLGNDEQY
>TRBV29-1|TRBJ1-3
SVGYGGRGGNTIY
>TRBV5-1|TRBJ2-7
ASRLSRSQTLEQY
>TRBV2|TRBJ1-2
ASSEAGQNNYGYT
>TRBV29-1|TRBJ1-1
SVDLGGEGTEAF
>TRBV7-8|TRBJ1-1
ASTFRSGSTEAF
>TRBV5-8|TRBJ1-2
ASSTLGQGVYGYT
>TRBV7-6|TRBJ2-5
ASSHLNEETQY
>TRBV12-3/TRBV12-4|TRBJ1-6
ASSSSKVGVRNSPLH
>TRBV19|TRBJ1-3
ATRPRDRDGNTIY
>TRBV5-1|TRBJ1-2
ASSSQGAVGNYGYT
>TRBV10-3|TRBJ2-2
AISVQRELF
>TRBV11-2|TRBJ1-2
ASSHRDRGLENYGYT
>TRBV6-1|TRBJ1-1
ASSVESGTEAF
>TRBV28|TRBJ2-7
ASVSGDSAYEQY
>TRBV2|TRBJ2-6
ASSEMSGANVLT
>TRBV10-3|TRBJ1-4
AISSGLADATNEKLF
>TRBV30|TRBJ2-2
AWSPGTGELF
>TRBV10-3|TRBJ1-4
AISGTDNNEKLF
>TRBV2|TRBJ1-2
ASGPTGVYGYT
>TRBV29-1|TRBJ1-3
SAMTGGTIY
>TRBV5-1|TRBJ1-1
ASSFGPGGSDTEAF
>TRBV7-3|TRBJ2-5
ASSERQGRQETQY
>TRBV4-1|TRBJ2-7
ASSPTPDRDGEQY
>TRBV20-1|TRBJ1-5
SVRGLSDYEH
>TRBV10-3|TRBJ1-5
AIRSNRGRSNQPQH
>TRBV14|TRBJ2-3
ASSQNTHTDTQY
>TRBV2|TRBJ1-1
ASSETLDRGGTEAF
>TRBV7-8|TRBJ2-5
ASSFGQGGSETQY
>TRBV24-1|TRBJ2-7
ATGTSGTYEQY